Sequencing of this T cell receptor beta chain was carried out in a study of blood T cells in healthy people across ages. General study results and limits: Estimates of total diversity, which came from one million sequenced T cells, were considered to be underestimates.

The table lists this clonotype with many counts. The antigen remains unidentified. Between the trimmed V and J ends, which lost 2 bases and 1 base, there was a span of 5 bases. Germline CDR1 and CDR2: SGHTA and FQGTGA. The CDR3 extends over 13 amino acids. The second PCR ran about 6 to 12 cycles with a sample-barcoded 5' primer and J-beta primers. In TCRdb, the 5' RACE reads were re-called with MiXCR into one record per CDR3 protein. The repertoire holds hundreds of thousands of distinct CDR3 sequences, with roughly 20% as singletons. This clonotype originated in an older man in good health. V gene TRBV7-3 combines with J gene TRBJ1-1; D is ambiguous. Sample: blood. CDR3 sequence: CASSLWGNTEAFF. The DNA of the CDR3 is TGTGCCAGCAGCTTATGGGGGAACACTGAAGCTTTCTTT.